The 17 T cell receptor beta chains in this list originate from one sample, sequenced in a study of shared clonotypes between healthy human individuals. Assay used: immunoSEQ multiplex PCR; TCRdb lists only in-frame clones, some missing. The profile covers 85,000 to 100,000 clones, with 67% appearing a single time and roughly 43% taken by the ten largest. The sequenced sample consisted of memory CD8+ T cells sorted from blood. The subset here: CD45RO+ cells pooled with CCR7-negative TemRA cells. The receptor source for this set is a man aged 25-45 years in good health.

About this clone itself: Mismatch with germline at one junction end may stem from a read error. The rearrangement joins TRBV11-2 to TRBJ1-1; 7 bases map to TRBD1. The CDR3 is 13 amino acids. Per the germline V gene, CDR1 is SGHAT and CDR2 is FQNNGV. This CDR3 reads CASTLQGRTEAFF. CDR3 sequence (DNA): TGTGCCAGCACCTTACAGGGGAGAACTGAAGCTTTCTTT.

The chain couples TRBV2 to TRBJ1-2; D ambiguous. V was shortened by 9 bases and J by 0 bases, with 11 bases between the two germline ends. Germline loops: CDR1 SNHLY, CDR2 FYNNEI. The CDR3 has 13 residues. This CDR3 is CASKGVTNYGYTF. CDR3 nucleotides: TGTGCCAGTAAAGGAGTTACTAACTATGGCTACACCTTC.

V usage is TRBV7-8 and J usage is TRBJ2-3; tentative D call: TRBD1 (6 bases). There are 16 residues in the CDR3. The germline V gene encodes CDR1 SGHVS and CDR2 FQNEAQ. Trimming removed 2 bases at V and 2 bases at J, with 14 bases between. CDR3 protein: CASSLSFGGHTDTQYF. The CDR3 nucleotides are TGTGCCAGCAGCTTATCTTTTGGGGGACACACAGATACGCAGTATTTT. The full variable domain, its missing parts supplied by reference TRBV7-8 and TRBJ2-3, is GAGVSQSPRYKVAKRGQDVALRCDPISGHVSLFWYQQALGQGPEFLTYFQNEAQLDKSGLPSDRFFAERPEGSVSTLKIQRTQQEDSAVYLCASSLSFGGHTDTQYFGPGTRLTVL.

This chain uses TRBV27 with TRBJ2-1, with 10 bases that match TRBD2. CDR3 size: 15 residues. With V trimmed by 2 bases and J by 5 bases, 3 bases remained unmatched. CDR1 MNHEY and CDR2 SMNVEV come from the germline V gene (reference sequence). The CDR3 sequence: CASSLGAGGNNEQFF. CDR3 DNA: TGTGCCAGCAGTTTAGGAGCGGGAGGGAACAATGAGCAGTTCTTC.

The chain joins TRBV14 to TRBJ2-7; D is perhaps TRBD1 (5 bases). V was trimmed by 0 bases and J by 4 bases, leaving 13 bases between them. CDR1 and CDR2 (germline): SGHDN, FVKESK. The CDR3 runs 15 residues. CDR3 coding DNA: TGTGCCAGCAGCCAAGAAGCAGGGCCCCCATACGAGCAGTACTTC. Translating gives CASSQEAGPPYEQYF.

This CDR3 is CASPGHYGYTF. CDR3 bases: TGTGCCAGCCCCGGACACTATGGCTACACCTTC. V and J are TRBV6-4 and TRBJ1-2; D unclear. The CDR3 totals 11 residues. V lost 8 bases and J 3 bases, leaving 7 bases between the germline ends. CDR1 is MRHNA, CDR2 SNTAGT, per germline.

This clone appeared a few times. The V and J genes are TRBV7-9 and TRBJ2-3, with 8 bases that match TRBD1. The trim removed 5 bases at V and 3 bases at J, leaving 7 bases unmatched. Germline CDR1 is SEHNR and CDR2 is FQNEAQ (reference sequence). The CDR3 is made up of 15 amino acids. The DNA of the CDR3 is TGTGCCAGCAGCGAATCCGACAGGGGTACAGATACGCAGTATTTT. This translates into CASSESDRGTDTQYF.

The chain carries TRBV5-1 and TRBJ1-2; D possibly corresponds to TRBD1 (6 bases). Germline loops: CDR1 SGHRS, CDR2 YFSETQ. Trimming left V 2 bases short and J 4 bases short, with 15 bases between. CDR3 length equals 15 residues. The CDR3 DNA sequence: TGCGCCAGCAGCTTTGACGGGACATCATTCTATGGCTACACCTTC. The encoded protein is CASSFDGTSFYGYTF. Using reference TRBV5-1 and TRBJ1-2 for the parts outside the CDR3, the full variable domain is KAGVTQTPRYLIKTRGQQVTLSCSPISGHRSVSWYQQTPGQGLQFLFEYFSETQRNKGNFPGRFSGRQFSNSRSEMNVSTLELGDSALYLCASSFDGTSFYGYTFGSGTRLTVV.

This clone was seen a few times. The rearrangement joins TRBV28 to TRBJ1-2; no clear D. Trimming removed 2 bases at V and 1 base at J, with 14 bases between. The length of the CDR3 is 16 residues. CDR1 and CDR2 from the germline V gene are MDHEN and SYDVKM. CDR3 nucleotides: TGTGCCAGCAGTTTACCCCCGGACGGAGTTAACTATGGCTACACCTTC. This encodes CASSLPPDGVNYGYTF.

This clone was seen just once. The rearrangement joins TRBV25-1 to TRBJ2-7; unclear D gene. CDR1 is MGHDK, CDR2 SYGVNS, per germline. The CDR3 runs to 13 residues. The V gene lost 7 bases and the J gene lost 0 bases, with 10 bases spanning the gap. CDR3 residues: CASNAPGSYEQYF. The CDR3 DNA sequence: TGTGCCAGCAATGCCCCCGGCTCCTACGAGCAGTACTTC.

The chain combines TRBV11-2 with TRBJ1-2, with TRBD1 matching 10 bases. Germline values: CDR1 SGHAT, CDR2 FQNNGV. The trim removed 3 bases at V and 6 bases at J, leaving 10 bases unmatched. The CDR3 totals 16 residues. CDR3 sequence: CASSLANPGQGNGYTF. DNA for the CDR3: TGTGCCAGCAGCTTGGCTAATCCGGGACAGGGGAATGGCTACACCTTC.

J is TRBJ1-4 and V is TRBV28; 7 bases map to TRBD1. This CDR3 spans 15 amino acids. The V gene's germline CDR1 is MDHEN and CDR2 SYDVKM. V shed 3 bases and J 7 bases; nucleotides not matched to a gene: 8. The CDR3 nucleotides are TGTGCCAGCAGTTTCCGTGACAGGGTGCGTGAAAAACTGTTTTTT. Its translation: CASSFRDRVREKLFF.

The V and J genes are TRBV10-3 and TRBJ2-1; 9 bases fit TRBD2. The J segment lost 1 base and the V segment lost 6 bases, leaving 4 bases of the junction unmatched. Per germline, CDR1 ENHRY and CDR2 SYGVKD. The CDR3 is 15 residues long. This CDR3 is CAIRDTSGSYNEQFF. The CDR3 DNA reads as TGTGCCATCAGGGATACTAGCGGGTCCTACAATGAGCAGTTCTTC.

This clone was recorded once. The chain couples TRBV5-4 to TRBJ2-1; D gene unclear. The germline gives CDR1 SGHNT, CDR2 YYREEE (reference sequence). Deletions cut 3 bases from V and 8 bases from J, with 12 bases between. CDR3 length equals 13 residues. CDR3 region: CASSSRRSDEQFF. The CDR3 DNA is TGTGCCAGCAGCTCCCGCAGGTCCGATGAGCAGTTCTTC.

The gene calls are TRBV5-1 and TRBJ2-1; possibly TRBD1 for D (6 bases). V dropped 0 bases and J dropped 10 bases, with 17 bases sitting between them. The germline V gene encodes CDR1 SGHRS and CDR2 YFSETQ. This CDR3 has 15 amino acids. CDR3 in amino acids: CASSLVLEGTGEQFF. CDR3 nucleotides: TGCGCCAGCAGCTTGGTCCTCGAGGGTACAGGGGAGCAGTTCTTC.

J is TRBJ1-2 and V is TRBV28; no definite D call. The ends were cut back, 4 bases at V and 9 bases at J, with 9 bases in the middle. CDR1 and CDR2 (germline): MDHEN, SYDVKM. The CDR3 consists of 11 residues. The CDR3 loop reads CASSSFKSYTF. CDR3 bases: TGTGCCAGCAGTTCATTTAAAAGCTACACCTTC.

This clone was observed a handful of times. In DNA form, the CDR3 reads TGTGCCAGCAGTGAACCGGGGAGACCCTATGGCTACACCTTC. This codes for CASSEPGRPYGYTF. The rearrangement links TRBV2 to TRBJ1-2; D gene uncertain. Between the trimmed V and J ends, which lost 2 bases and 4 bases, there was a span of 11 bases. CDR1 and CDR2 from the germline V gene are SNHLY and FYNNEI. This CDR3 is 14 amino acids long.